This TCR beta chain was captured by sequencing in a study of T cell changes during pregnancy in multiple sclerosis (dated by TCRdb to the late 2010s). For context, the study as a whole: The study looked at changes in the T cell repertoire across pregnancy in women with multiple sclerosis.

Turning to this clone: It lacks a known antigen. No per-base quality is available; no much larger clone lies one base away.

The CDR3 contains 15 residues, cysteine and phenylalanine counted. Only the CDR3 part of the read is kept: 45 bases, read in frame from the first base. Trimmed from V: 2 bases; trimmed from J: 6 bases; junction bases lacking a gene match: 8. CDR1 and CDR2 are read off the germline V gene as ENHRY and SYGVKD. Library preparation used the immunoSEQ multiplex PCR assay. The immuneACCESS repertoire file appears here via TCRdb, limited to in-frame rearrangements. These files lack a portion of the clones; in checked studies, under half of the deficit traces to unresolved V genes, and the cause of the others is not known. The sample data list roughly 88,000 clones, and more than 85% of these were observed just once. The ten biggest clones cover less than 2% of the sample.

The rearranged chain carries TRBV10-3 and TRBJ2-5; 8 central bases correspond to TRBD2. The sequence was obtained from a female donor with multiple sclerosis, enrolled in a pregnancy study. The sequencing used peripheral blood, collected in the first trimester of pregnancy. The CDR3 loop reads CAISEGSGSLKTQYF. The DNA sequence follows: TGTGCCATCAGTGAGGGGAGCGGGAGTTTAAAGACCCAGTACTTC.